These 13 T cell receptor beta chains were sequenced from one sample in a study of T-cell reconstitution after alpha-beta-depleted transplantation in children. Using unique molecular identifiers, the investigators prepared the TCRbeta library. TCRdb independently ran MiXCR on the PCR reads; one entry per CDR3 protein. The sample records some 220,000 distinct CDR3 sequences, around 9.5% being singletons. The sample was PBMCs from the stem cell graft donor, taken from the stem cell graft. The receptors were gathered from a human donor who donated a stem cell graft to a child with acute lymphoblastic leukemia.

The gene calls are TRBV7-2 and TRBJ2-1, with 13 bases aligning to TRBD2. Germline lookup yields CDR1 SGHTA and CDR2 FQGNSA. CDR3 length: 16 amino acids. J was trimmed by 9 bases and V by 5 bases; bases with no gene match: 10. CDR3 protein: CASSPVGLAGNGEQFF. In DNA, the CDR3 is TGTGCCAGCAGCCCAGTGGGACTAGCGGGGAATGGTGAGCAGTTCTTC.

Ten or more counts support this clonotype. V is TRBV20-1 and J is TRBJ2-1, with TRBD2 matching 10 bases. The CDR3 is made up of 14 amino acids. V lost 3 bases, J lost 6 bases, and 5 bases stayed unmatched. Germline V gives CDR1 DFQATT, CDR2 SNEGSKA (reference sequence). CDR3 region: CSARNSGGVNEQFF. As DNA, the CDR3 is TGCAGTGCTAGGAACAGCGGGGGGGTCAATGAGCAGTTCTTC.

This clonotype occurred many times. The rearrangement links TRBV29-1 to TRBJ2-1, with D perhaps TRBD1 (6 bases). In germline, CDR1 is SQVTM, CDR2 ANQGSEA. V lost 5 bases and J 10 bases, leaving 27 bases between the germline ends. This CDR3 spans 16 amino acids. CDR3 in DNA: TGCAGCGTTCTAACCTCACAGGGTAGCCGGGTAGGGGAGCAGTTCTTC. Translation: CSVLTSQGSRVGEQFF.

V and J are TRBV10-2 and TRBJ2-1; TRBD2 matches at 8 bases. Germline-derived CDR1 and CDR2 are WSHSY and SAAADI. The V gene end was trimmed by 0 bases and the J gene end by 4 bases; junction bases not matched to a gene: 5. The CDR3 runs 16 residues. This CDR3 reads CASSESSGGLYNEQFF. The CDR3 nucleotides are TGCGCCAGCAGTGAGTCGTCGGGGGGGCTTTACAATGAGCAGTTCTTC.

The genes are TRBV2 and TRBJ2-5; 7 nucleotides agree with TRBD2. Unmatched junction bases numbered 3, after V lost 0 bases and J lost 5 bases. The CDR3 totals 14 residues. Per germline, CDR1 SNHLY and CDR2 FYNNEI. CDR3 residues: CASSEAHGGETQYF. CDR3 sequence (DNA): TGTGCCAGCAGTGAAGCGCACGGGGGGGAGACCCAGTACTTC.

The rearrangement joins TRBV27 to TRBJ2-7, with D possibly being TRBD2 (7 bases). The germline CDR1 and CDR2 sequences are MNHEY and SMNVEV (reference sequence). CDR3 length equals 17 residues. The germline V and J ends were trimmed by 5 bases and 3 bases, with 23 bases remaining between them. CDR3 loop: CASSRNLQGGFDYEQYF. DNA of the CDR3: TGTGCCAGCAGTAGAAACCTACAGGGAGGGTTCGACTACGAGCAGTACTTC.

This clonotype was seen at least ten times. V usage is TRBV18 and J usage is TRBJ1-3, with D perhaps TRBD1 (5 bases). Germline CDR1 and CDR2: KGHSH and LQKENI. CDR3 length: 15 residues. Trimming stripped 6 bases from V and 0 bases from J, with 12 bases between. The chain's CDR3 is CASSPTDSSGNTIYF. CDR3 nucleotides: TGTGCCAGCTCTCCGACCGACAGCTCTGGAAACACCATATATTTT.

In this sample, this clonotype turned up a few times. The V and J genes are TRBV5-6 and TRBJ1-1; the D gene is possibly TRBD1 (5 bases). Germline V gene data show CDR1 as SGHDT and CDR2 as YYEEEE. This CDR3 spans 15 amino acids. Trimming shortened V by 4 bases and J by 4 bases, and 17 bases separated the two germline ends. CDR3 nucleotide sequence: TGTGCCAGCAGCCCCAATCGGGCGGGGGGCACTGAAGCTTTCTTT. Translating it yields CASSPNRAGGTEAFF.

The sample holds many counts of this clonotype. This chain joins TRBV27 and TRBJ2-4; 9 nucleotides align to TRBD1. V shed 4 bases and J 7 bases; nucleotides not matched to a gene: 5. The germline V gene has CDR1 MNHEY and CDR2 SMNVEV (reference sequence). The CDR3 has 14 residues. CDR3 in amino acids: CASSSPTGGNIQYF. CDR3 bases: TGTGCCAGCAGTTCTCCGACAGGGGGGAACATTCAGTACTTC.

This clonotype was found many times. The chain links TRBV12-3 or TRBV12-4 to TRBJ2-5; 9 bases are a match to TRBD1. J lost 4 bases, V lost 7 bases, and 7 bases had no gene match. This CDR3 is built from 14 residues. The CDR3 sequence: CASKYRGQGETQYF. CDR3 sequence (DNA): TGTGCCAGCAAGTACAGGGGGCAAGGAGAGACCCAGTACTTC.

This clonotype was counted many times. The chain carries TRBV5-1 and TRBJ2-2; no clear D gene. This CDR3 has 14 amino acids. Germline loops: CDR1 SGHRS, CDR2 YFSETQ. With 5 bases removed from V and 3 bases from J, the gap between germline ends came to 11 bases. The CDR3 loop reads CASRIGFDTGELFF. The CDR3 DNA reads TGCGCCAGCAGGATCGGGTTCGACACCGGGGAGCTGTTTTTT.

The CDR3 region is CASSLDASGDRDYEQYF. CDR3 bases: TGTGCCAGCAGCTTAGACGCCTCGGGGGACAGGGACTACGAGCAGTACTTC. This chain uses TRBV7-9 with TRBJ2-7; 9 positions match TRBD1. The V and J ends lost 1 base and 3 bases, in that order; junction bases with no gene match: 10. The length of the CDR3 is 17 residues. Germline V gene data show CDR1 as SEHNR and CDR2 as FQNEAQ (reference sequence).

This clonotype was picked up a small number of times. This rearrangement joins TRBV5-1 to TRBJ2-5, with a tentative D call TRBD2 (5 bases). Germline V gene sequence: CDR1 SGHRS, CDR2 YFSETQ. The CDR3 contains 13 residues. V dropped 5 bases and J dropped 0 bases, with 8 bases sitting between them. In nucleotides, the CDR3 is TGCGCCAGCAGACGGGGAAACCAAGAGACCCAGTACTTC. Translating it yields CASRRGNQETQYF.